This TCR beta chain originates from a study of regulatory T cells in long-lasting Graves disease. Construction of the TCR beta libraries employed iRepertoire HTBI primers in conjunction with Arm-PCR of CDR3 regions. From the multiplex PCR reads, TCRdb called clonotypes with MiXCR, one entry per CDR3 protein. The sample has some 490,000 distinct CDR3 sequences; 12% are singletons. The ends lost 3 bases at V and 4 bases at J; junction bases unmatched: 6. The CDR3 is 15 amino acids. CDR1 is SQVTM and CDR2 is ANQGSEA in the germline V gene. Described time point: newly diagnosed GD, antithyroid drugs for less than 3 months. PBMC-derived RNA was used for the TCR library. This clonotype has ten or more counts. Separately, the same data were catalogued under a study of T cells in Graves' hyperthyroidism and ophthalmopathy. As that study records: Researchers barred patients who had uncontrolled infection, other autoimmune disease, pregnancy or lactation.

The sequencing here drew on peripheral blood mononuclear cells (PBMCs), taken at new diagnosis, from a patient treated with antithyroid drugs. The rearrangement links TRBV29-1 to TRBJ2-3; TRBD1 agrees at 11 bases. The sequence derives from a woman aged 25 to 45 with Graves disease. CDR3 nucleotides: TGCAGCGTTGAGGCTCCGGGACAGGGGGCAGATACGCAGTATTTT. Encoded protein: CSVEAPGQGADTQYF.